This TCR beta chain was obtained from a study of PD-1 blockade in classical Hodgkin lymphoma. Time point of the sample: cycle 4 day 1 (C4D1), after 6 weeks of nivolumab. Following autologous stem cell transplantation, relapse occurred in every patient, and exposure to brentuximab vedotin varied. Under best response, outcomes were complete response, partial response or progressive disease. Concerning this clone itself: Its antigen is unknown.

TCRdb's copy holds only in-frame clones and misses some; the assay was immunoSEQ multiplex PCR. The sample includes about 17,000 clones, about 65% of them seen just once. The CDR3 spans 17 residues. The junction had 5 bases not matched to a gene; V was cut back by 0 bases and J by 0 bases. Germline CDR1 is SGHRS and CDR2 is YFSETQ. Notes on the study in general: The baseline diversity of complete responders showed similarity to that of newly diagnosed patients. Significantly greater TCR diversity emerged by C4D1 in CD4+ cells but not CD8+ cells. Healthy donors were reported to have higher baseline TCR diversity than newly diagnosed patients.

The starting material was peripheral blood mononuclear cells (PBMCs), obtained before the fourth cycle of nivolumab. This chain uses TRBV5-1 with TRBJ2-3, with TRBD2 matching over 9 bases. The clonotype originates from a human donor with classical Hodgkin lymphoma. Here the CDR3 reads CASSLGLAGRSTDTQYF. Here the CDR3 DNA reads TGCGCCAGCAGCTTGGGGCTAGCGGGACGTAGCACAGATACGCAGTATTTT.